This T cell receptor beta chain was captured in a study of CD4 T cells in relation to SARS-CoV-2 and coronaviruses (dated by TCRdb to about 2021). For the study in its entirety: The ViraFEST assay cultured PBMCs with antigen for nine to ten days, then sequenced TCR beta CDR3s to find antigen-specific clonal expansions. The negative reference condition was either a culture with an HIV-1 Nef peptide pool or a culture with no peptide. Shared crossreactive spike epitopes were mapped to their HLA restriction using patient-derived lymphoblastoid cell lines. The study assessed, at the TCR clonotype level, memory CD4+ T cell crossreactivity between SARS-CoV-2 and common cold coronavirus spike proteins. The Adaptive Biotechnologies TCR-sequencing kit was used to sequence samples from a few pre-COVID donors and the naive versus memory experiments, whereas other data were Illumina-based. A different TCR-beta assay, based on Illumina, was used to sequence expansion assays from other donors in the study.

CD4+ T cells from unexposed donors were collected before the COVID-19 pandemic (2011-2018). After around 10 days of culture, CD4+ T cells were isolated with the EasySep CD4+ T cell isolation kit. As cell numbers permitted, CD4+ T cells from unexposed donors were tested for reactivity to SARS-CoV-2 S and N and to four common cold coronavirus spike pools. Each well received a few million PBMCs, cultured in IMDM supplemented with approximately 4.5% human AB serum and around 9 IU/ml IL-2. Half of the culture medium was replaced with fresh IL-2-containing medium on days 3 and 7. In general, triplicate replicate wells were used for every peptide culture condition. The leukapheresis product used for the unexposed donors was purchased from a commercial source. Ficoll-Paque PLUS gradient centrifugation was used to isolate PBMCs from leukapheresis product or whole blood. PBMCs were either cryopreserved at -140 degrees C or used fresh in the expansion assay. The QIAamp Micro DNA Kit was used to extract genomic DNA from the CD4+ T cells.

A note on this clone: Its antigen is unknown. No much larger clone exists at a distance of one base, and base qualities are not known.

The study at large found these results: Approximately 60% of donors had memory CD4+ clonotypes that crossrecognized SARS-CoV-2 and at least one common cold coronavirus spike. Because the crossreactivity analysis focused on spike protein, crossreactivity against other viral proteins was not assessed. Because no donor provided both pre-pandemic and post-infection samples, tracing the source of pre-existing responses was limited. Small numbers of patients and of tested TCRs limited the study. Significantly weaker SARS-CoV-2-driven expansion was shown by crossreactive clones than by monoreactive clones, consistent with antigenic imprinting.

The CDR3 numbers 14 residues from cysteine through phenylalanine. Only the CDR3 part of the read is kept: 42 bases, read in frame from the first base. The germline V gene (reference sequence) specifies LNHDA as CDR1 and SQIVND as CDR2. V drops 1 base and J drops 7 bases, leaving 14 bases in between. Library creation used the immunoSEQ multiplex PCR assay. Concerning the study's data processing: During preprocessing, nonproductive sequences were removed, as were CDR3s that did not start with C, did not end with F or W, or were shorter than 7 amino acids. The MANAFEST web app identified antigen-specific clonotypes based on expansion compared with the reference and other culture wells. A clone counted as positive if significantly expanded in 2 of 3 replicate wells versus the reference culture at FDR below 0.05. For a clone to be considered positive, significant expansion relative to all other tandem wells and an odds ratio above 5 were also required. CDR3 homology was measured as pairwise Levenshtein distance, computed with the stringdist R package after trimming three terminal residues from each end. TCRdb re-hosts the immuneACCESS table, in-frame sequences only. Its copies lack some clones; in the studies checked, an unresolved V gene accounts for under half of them, and the cause for the rest is not known. V and J calls and clone size are those listed in that table; D and trimming were worked out from the DNA. For this sample the table gives fewer than 25,000 clones, of which around 80% were detected only once. The ten most abundant clones make up 14% of the sample.

Input material: CD4+ T cells from PBMCs, cultured in vitro. This TCR was sampled from a human donor in good health. Recombination linked TRBV19 to TRBJ2-7, and possibly TRBD2, on 6 matching bases. Here the CDR3 is given as CASSIVGDSSEQYF. The nucleotides are TGTGCCAGTAGTATAGTTGGGGACTCGTCTGAGCAGTACTTC.